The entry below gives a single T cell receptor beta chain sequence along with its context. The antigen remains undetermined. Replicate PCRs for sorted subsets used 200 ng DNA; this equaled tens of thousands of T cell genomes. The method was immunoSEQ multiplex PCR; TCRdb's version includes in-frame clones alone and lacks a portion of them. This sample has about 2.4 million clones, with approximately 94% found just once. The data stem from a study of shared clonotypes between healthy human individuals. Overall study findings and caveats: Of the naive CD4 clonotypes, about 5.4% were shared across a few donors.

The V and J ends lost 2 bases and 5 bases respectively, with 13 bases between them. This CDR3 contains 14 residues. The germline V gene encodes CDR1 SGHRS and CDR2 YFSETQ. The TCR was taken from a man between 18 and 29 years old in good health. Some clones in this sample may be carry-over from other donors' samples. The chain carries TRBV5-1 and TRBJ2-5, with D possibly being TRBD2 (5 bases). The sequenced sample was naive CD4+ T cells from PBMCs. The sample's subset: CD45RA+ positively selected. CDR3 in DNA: TGCGCCAGCAGCTTATGGGGAGCTGGGGAGACCCAGTACTTC. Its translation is CASSLWGAGETQYF.